Reported below is one T cell receptor (beta chain). In the original analysis: Reference gene primer amplification yielded estimated nucleated cell counts. TCRdb keeps only in-frame clones here, not all; method: immunoSEQ multiplex PCR. The V and J calls and clone size come from that table; D and trimming were worked out from the DNA. Of about 150,000 clones detected, roughly nine tenths appear once; the ten largest clones hold 0.45% to 0.65%. The data originate from a study of blood T cell repertoires in COVID-19. Study-level background: Some COVID-19 samples were acute and others convalescent; all came from the United States, Italy and Spain. Nucleic acid was either cDNA or gDNA, and it came from T cells, B-cell-depleted T cells, or PBMCs.

The CDR3 is 15 residues long. V lost 2 bases and J 3 bases, leaving 14 bases between the germline ends. Germline V gene lookup returns CDR1 SGHTA and CDR2 FQGNSA. The genes are TRBV7-2 and TRBJ2-7, with a tentative D call TRBD2 (6 bases). This receptor was taken from a man between 50 and 59 years old with acute or convalescent COVID-19. Sample: peripheral blood. This CDR3 is CASSLFGRGHYEQYV. CDR3 in DNA: TGTGCCAGCAGCTTATTCGGGCGGGGTCACTACGAGCAGTACGTC.